This TCR beta chain was identified during a study of T cells expressing NK-cell markers. General study points: In six donors, dominant NKG2C+ clonotypes were roughly 1.0-7.0% of CD8+ T cells.

From the 5' RACE reads, TCRdb lists one entry per CDR3 protein and no DNA. The table lists 500,000 to 600,000 distinct CDR3 sequences. The CDR3 runs 12 residues. Germline assignment: CDR1 MNHEY and CDR2 SVGAGI. About this clonotype itself: The antigen remains undetermined.

The receptor was derived from a man aged 18 to 29 in good health. Material: blood T cells: a sorted CD56 or NKG2C T cell subset, CD4+ or CD8+ T cells, or bulk PBMC T cells (not recorded which). This chain connects TRBV6-5 to TRBJ1-2; TCRdb proposes TRBD1, but this gene call is untestable without DNA. The CDR3 sequence: CASTRSSMPYTF.